The next 9 T cell receptor beta chains were all read from a single sample in a study of blood T cell repertoires in COVID-19. Only in-frame clones appear in the TCRdb table, and some are missing; sequencing was by immunoSEQ multiplex PCR. The table lists over 150,000 clones, approximately 84% of them singletons. Sequences were obtained from peripheral blood. All receptors derive from a human donor with acute or convalescent COVID-19. The donor label of this sample is uncertain.

The CDR3 region has the DNA TGTGCCAGCTCGGGACAGGGGGATCAGCCCCAGCATTTT. Protein: CASSGQGDQPQHF. The J gene is TRBJ1-5, the V gene TRBV18; 11 bases align to TRBD1. CDR3 length: 13 amino acids. The junction had 0 bases not matched to a gene; V was cut back by 6 bases and J by 5 bases. Germline V lookup: CDR1 KGHSH, CDR2 LQKENI.

This clone showed up just once. This sequence joins TRBV19 and TRBJ2-3; D might be TRBD2 (5 bases). In germline, CDR1 is LNHDA, CDR2 SQIVND (reference sequence). Trimming took 5 bases from V and 3 from J, leaving 9 bases between them. The CDR3 sequence is 13 residues long. DNA for the CDR3: TGTGCCAGTAGTCCCCGACTAACAGATACGCAGTATTTT. The encoded protein is CASSPRLTDTQYF.

As DNA, the CDR3 is TGTGCCAGTAGTACCCCCTCGGCAGGGGGCATGTTCAATCAGCCCCAGCATTTT. Translation: CASSTPSAGGMFNQPQHF. The chain links TRBV19 to TRBJ1-5; TRBD1 matches at 8 bases. Germline lookup yields CDR1 LNHDA and CDR2 SQIVND (reference sequence). V lost 4 bases, J lost 3 bases, and 14 bases stayed unmatched. This CDR3 comprises 18 residues.

The chain carries TRBV9 and TRBJ2-2; 7 positions agree with TRBD2. This CDR3 is built from 15 residues. The V gene end was trimmed by 4 bases and the J gene end by 6 bases; junction bases not matched to a gene: 9. The germline CDR1 and CDR2 sequences are SGDLS and YYNGEE. The CDR3 region is CASSRSGTNAGELFF. Here the CDR3 DNA reads TGTGCCAGCAGCCGATCCGGGACTAATGCCGGGGAGCTGTTTTTT.

The gene calls are TRBV5-1 and TRBJ2-2; D is unclear. The V end lost 6 bases, the J end lost 0 bases, and 9 bases lay between the germline ends. This CDR3 region has 14 residues. The germline V gene encodes CDR1 SGHRS and CDR2 YFSETQ. CDR3 DNA: TGCGCCAGCACCCAGGTTACGAACACCGGGGAGCTGTTTTTT. Protein sequence: CASTQVTNTGELFF.

The chain employs TRBV9 and TRBJ2-3, with 10 bases that match TRBD2. V was pared by 0 bases and J by 4 bases, with 5 bases of the junction left unmatched. Per germline, CDR1 SGDLS and CDR2 YYNGEE. The CDR3 sequence is 16 residues long. The chain's CDR3 is CASSVVASGSADTQYF. The CDR3 nucleotides are TGTGCCAGCAGCGTAGTAGCTAGCGGGAGCGCAGATACGCAGTATTTT.

This clone appeared once. The chain is built from TRBV5-1 and TRBJ1-2, with a tentative D call TRBD1 (6 bases). This CDR3 is 17 amino acids long. The germline V and J ends were trimmed by 4 bases and 0 bases, with 19 bases remaining between them. The germline V gene encodes CDR1 SGHRS and CDR2 YFSETQ. The CDR3: CASSPPTGDLPNYGYTF. CDR3 bases: TGCGCCAGCAGCCCCCCGACAGGAGACCTTCCTAACTATGGCTACACCTTC.

The chain recombines TRBV7-9 with TRBJ1-3, with a tentative D call TRBD1 (5 bases). The CDR3 extends over 14 amino acids. V shed 8 bases and J shed 3 bases, with 14 bases lying between them. Germline V gene lookup returns CDR1 SEHNR and CDR2 FQNEAQ (reference sequence). DNA of the CDR3: TGTGCCAGCTTTACGGGGGTAGATGGAAACACCATATATTTT. Translated, it gives CASFTGVDGNTIYF.

As DNA, the CDR3 is TGTGCCAGCAGTTTAGAGGGTTATAGCAATCAGCCCCAGCATTTT. The encoded protein is CASSLEGYSNQPQHF. The V call is TRBV28, the J call TRBJ1-5, with D unclear. The CDR3 runs to 15 residues. Looked up from germline, CDR1 is MDHEN and CDR2 is SYDVKM. With 2 bases removed from V and 0 bases from J, the gap between germline ends came to 8 bases.